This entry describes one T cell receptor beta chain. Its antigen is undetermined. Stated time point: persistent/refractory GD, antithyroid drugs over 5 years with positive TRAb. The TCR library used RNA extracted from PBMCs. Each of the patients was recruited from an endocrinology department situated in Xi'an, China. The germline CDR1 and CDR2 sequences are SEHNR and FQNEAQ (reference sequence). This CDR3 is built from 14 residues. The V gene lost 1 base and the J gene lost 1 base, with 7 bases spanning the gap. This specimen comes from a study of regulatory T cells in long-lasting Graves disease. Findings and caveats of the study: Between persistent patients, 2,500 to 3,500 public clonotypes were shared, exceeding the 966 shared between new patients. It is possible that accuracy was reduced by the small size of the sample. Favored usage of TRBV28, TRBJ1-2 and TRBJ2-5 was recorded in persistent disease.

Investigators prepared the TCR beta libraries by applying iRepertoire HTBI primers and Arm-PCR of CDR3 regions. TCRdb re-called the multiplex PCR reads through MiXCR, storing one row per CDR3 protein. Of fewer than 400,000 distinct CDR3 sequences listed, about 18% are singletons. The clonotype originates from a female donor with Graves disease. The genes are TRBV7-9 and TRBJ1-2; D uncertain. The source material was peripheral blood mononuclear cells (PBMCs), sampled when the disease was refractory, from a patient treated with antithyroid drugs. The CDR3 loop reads CASSLVGSNYGYTF. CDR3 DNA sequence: TGTGCCAGCAGCTTAGTGGGCAGTAACTATGGCTACACCTTC.